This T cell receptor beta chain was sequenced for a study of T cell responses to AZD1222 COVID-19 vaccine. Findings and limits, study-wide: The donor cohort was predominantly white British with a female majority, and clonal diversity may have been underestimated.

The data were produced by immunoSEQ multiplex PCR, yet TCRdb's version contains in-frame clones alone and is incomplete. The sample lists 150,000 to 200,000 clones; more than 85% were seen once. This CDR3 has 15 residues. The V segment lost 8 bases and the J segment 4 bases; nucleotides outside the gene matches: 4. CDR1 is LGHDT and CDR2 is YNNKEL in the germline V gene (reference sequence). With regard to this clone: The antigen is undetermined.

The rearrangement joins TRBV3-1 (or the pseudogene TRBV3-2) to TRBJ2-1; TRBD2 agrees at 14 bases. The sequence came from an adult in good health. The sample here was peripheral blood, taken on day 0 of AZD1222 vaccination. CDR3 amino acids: CASRRLAGGYNEQFF. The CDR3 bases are TGTGCCAGCCGCCGACTAGCGGGAGGGTACAATGAGCAGTTCTTC.